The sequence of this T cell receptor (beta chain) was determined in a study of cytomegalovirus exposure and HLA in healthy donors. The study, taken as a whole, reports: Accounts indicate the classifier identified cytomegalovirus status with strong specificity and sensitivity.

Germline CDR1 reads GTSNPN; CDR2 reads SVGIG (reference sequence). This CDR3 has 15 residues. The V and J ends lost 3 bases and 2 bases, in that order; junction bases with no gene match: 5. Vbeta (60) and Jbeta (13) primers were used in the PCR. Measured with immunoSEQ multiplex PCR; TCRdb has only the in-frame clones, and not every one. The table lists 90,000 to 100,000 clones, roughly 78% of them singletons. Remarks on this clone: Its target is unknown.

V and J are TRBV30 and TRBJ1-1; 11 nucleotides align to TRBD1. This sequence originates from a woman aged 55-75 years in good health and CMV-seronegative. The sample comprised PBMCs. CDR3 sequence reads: CAWSSGQGVNTEAFF. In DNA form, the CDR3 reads TGTGCCTGGAGCTCGGGACAGGGGGTCAACACTGAAGCTTTCTTT.